This entry describes one TCR beta chain. V shed 2 bases, J shed 2 bases, and the junction held 4 bases outside the gene matches. CDR3 size: 15 residues. The germline gives CDR1 MNHEY, CDR2 SVGAGI. This entry comes from a study of blood T cell repertoires in COVID-19. About the research overall: Acute-phase and convalescent COVID-19 samples originated in the United States, Italy and Spain.

Enrolled through a virtual design, the participants were between about 18 and 100 years of age and came from 24 US areas. Cohort assignment relied on participant-reported clinical history. Recovery meant two consecutive negative NP/OP PCR tests, professional clearance, or resolved symptoms. Assay: immunoSEQ multiplex PCR; the TCRdb copy retains only in-frame clones and omits some. Here the sample spans fewer than 400,000 clones, approximately 90% being singletons. This receptor was obtained from a woman between 50 and 59 years old who had recovered from COVID-19. Specimen: PBMCs or T cells enriched from blood (not recorded which). V gene TRBV6-5 combines with J gene TRBJ2-7; TRBD1 agrees at 9 bases. The CDR3 loop reads CASSYRGTGTYEQYF. The CDR3, as DNA: TGTGCCAGCAGTTACCGAGGGACAGGGACCTACGAGCAGTACTTC.